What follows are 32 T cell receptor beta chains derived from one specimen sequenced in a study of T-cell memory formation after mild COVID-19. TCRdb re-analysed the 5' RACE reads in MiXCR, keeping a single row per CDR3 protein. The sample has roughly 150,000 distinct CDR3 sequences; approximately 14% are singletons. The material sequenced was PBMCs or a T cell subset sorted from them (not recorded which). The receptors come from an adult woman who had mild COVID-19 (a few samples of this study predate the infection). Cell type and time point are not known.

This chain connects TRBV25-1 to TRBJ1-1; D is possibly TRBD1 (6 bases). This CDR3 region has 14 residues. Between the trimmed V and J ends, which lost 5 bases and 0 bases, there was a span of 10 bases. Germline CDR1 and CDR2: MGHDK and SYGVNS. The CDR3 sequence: CASSNTGMNTEAFF. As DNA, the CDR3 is TGTGCCAGCAGTAACACAGGGATGAACACTGAAGCTTTCTTT.

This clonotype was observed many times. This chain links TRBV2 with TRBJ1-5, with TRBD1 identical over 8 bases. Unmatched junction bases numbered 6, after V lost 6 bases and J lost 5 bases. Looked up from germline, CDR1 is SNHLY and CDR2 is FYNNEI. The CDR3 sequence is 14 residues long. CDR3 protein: CASSLGQGYQPQHF. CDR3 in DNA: TGTGCCAGCAGCCTCGGACAGGGATATCAGCCCCAGCATTTT.

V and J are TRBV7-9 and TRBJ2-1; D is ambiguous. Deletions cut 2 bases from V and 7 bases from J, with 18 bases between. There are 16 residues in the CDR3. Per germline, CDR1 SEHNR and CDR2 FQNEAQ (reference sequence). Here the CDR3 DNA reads TGTGCCAGCAGCTTAATAACCGCGCGTGATCGGAATGAGCAGTTCTTC. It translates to CASSLITARDRNEQFF.

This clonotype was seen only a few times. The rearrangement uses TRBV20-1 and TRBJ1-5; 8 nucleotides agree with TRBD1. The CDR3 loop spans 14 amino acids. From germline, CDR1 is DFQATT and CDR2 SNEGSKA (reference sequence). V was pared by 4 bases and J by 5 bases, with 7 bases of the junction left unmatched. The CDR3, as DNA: TGCAGTGCTACGGGACAGGTTATTGATCAGCCCCAGCATTTT. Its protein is CSATGQVIDQPQHF.

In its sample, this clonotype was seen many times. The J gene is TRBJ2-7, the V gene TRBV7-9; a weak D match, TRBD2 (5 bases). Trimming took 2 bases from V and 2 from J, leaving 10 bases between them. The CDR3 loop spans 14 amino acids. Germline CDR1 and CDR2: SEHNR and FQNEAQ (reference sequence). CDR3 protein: CASSLRAAAYEQYF. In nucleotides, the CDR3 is TGTGCCAGCAGCTTACGAGCGGCCGCCTACGAGCAGTACTTC. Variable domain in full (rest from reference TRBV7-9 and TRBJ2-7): DTGVSQNPRHKITKRGQNVTFRCDPISEHNRLYWYRQTLGQGPEFLTYFQNEAQLEKSRLLSDRFSAERPKGSFSTLEIQRTEQGDSAMYLCASSLRAAAYEQYFGPGTRLTVT.

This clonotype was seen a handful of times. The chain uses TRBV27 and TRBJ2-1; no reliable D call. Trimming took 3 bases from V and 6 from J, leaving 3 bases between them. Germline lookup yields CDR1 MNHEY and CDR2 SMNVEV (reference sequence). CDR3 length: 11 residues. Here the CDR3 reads CASSFLNEQFF. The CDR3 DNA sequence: TGTGCCAGCAGTTTCCTCAATGAGCAGTTCTTC.

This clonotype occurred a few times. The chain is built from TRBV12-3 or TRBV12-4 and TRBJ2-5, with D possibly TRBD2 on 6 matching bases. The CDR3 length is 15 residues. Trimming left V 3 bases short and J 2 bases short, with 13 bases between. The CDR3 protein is CASSLSVGLQETQYF. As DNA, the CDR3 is TGTGCCAGCAGTTTGTCGGTGGGACTTCAAGAGACCCAGTACTTC.

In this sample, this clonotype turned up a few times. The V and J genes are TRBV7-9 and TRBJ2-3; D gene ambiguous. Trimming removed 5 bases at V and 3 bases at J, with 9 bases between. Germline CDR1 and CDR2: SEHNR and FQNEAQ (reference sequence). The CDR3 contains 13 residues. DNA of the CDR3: TGTGCCAGCAGCCATCCCCAAACAGATACGCAGTATTTT. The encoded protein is CASSHPQTDTQYF.

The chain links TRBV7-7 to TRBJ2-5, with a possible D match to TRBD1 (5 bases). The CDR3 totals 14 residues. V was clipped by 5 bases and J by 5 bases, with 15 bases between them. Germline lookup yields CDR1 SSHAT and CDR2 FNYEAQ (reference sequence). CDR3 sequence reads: CASSEGVIPETQYF. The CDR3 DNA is TGTGCCAGCAGCGAAGGGGTGATCCCGGAGACCCAGTACTTC.

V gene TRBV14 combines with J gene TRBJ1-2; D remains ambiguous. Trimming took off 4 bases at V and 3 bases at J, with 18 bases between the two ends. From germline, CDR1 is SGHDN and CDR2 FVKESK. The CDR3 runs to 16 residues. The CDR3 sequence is CASSPLLGSLDYGYTF. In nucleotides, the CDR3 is TGTGCCAGCAGCCCCTTGCTGGGGAGTTTGGACTATGGCTACACCTTC. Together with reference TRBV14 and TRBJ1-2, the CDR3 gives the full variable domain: EAGVTQFPSHSVIEKGQTVTLRCDPISGHDNLYWYRRVMGKEIKFLLHFVKESKQDESGMPNNRFLAERTGGTYSTLKVQPAELEDSGVYFCASSPLLGSLDYGYTFGSGTRLTVV.

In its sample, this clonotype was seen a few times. The chain's CDR3 is CASSYSYTEAFF. The CDR3 nucleotides are TGTGCCAGCAGCTATTCCTACACTGAAGCTTTCTTT. The genes are TRBV7-9 and TRBJ1-1; D gene ambiguous. The CDR3 runs 12 residues. Germline V lookup: CDR1 SEHNR, CDR2 FQNEAQ (reference sequence). Deletions cut 4 bases from V and 3 bases from J, with 6 bases between.

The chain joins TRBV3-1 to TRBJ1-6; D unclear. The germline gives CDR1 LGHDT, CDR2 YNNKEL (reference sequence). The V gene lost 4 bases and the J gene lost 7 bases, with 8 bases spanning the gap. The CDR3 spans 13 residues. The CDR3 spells CASSPLLNSPLHF. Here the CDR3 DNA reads TGTGCCAGCAGCCCCCTTTTAAATTCACCCCTCCACTTT.

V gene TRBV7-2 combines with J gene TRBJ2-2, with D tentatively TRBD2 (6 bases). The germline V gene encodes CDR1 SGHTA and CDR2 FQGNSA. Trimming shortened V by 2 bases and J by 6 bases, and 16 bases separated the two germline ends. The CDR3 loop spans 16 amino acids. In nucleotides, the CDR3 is TGTGCCAGCAGCTTACGTAGGGGAGGTGTTGCCGGGGAGCTGTTTTTT. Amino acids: CASSLRRGGVAGELFF. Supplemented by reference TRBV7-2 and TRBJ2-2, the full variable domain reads GAGVSQSPSNKVTEKGKDVELRCDPISGHTALYWYRQSLGQGLEFLIYFQGNSAPDKSGLPSDRFSAERTGGSVSTLTIQRTQQEDSAVYLCASSLRRGGVAGELFFGEGSRLTVL.

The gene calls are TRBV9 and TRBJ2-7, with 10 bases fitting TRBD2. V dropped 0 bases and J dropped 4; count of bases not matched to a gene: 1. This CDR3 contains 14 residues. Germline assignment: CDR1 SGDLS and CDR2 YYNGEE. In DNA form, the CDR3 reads TGTGCCAGCAGCGTAGCTAGCGGGGGATACGAGCAGTACTTC. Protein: CASSVASGGYEQYF.

CDR3 DNA sequence: TGTGCCAGCAGCTCGACAGGGGCCGTAAACACCGGGGAGCTGTTTTTT. Its protein product is CASSSTGAVNTGELFF. The chain couples TRBV7-2 to TRBJ2-2; 8 positions match TRBD1. Germline V CDR1 and CDR2: SGHTA, FQGNSA. The junction had 6 bases not matched to a gene; V was cut back by 4 bases and J by 2 bases. The CDR3 length is 16 residues.

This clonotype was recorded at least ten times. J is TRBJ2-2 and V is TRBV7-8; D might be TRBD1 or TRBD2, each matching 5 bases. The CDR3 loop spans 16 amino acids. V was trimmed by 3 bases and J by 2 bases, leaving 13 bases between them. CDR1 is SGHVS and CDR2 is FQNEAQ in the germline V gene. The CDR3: CASSFAGTDNTGELFF. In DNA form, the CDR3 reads TGTGCCAGCAGCTTTGCCGGGACGGATAACACCGGGGAGCTGTTTTTT.

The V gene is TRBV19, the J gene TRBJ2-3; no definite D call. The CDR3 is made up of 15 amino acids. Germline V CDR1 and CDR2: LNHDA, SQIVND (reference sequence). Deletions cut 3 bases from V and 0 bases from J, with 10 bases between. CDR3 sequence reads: CASSIGRSSTDTQYF. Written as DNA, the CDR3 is TGTGCCAGTAGTATCGGTCGGAGTAGCACAGATACGCAGTATTTT.

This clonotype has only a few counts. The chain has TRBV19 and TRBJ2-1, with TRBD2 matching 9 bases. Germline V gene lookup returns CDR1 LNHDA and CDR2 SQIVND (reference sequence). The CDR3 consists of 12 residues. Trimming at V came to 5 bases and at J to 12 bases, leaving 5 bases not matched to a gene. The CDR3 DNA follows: TGTGCCAGTAGTCCTAGCGGGATCATGCAGTTCTTC. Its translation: CASSPSGIMQFF. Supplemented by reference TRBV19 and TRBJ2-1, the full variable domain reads DGGITQSPKYLFRKEGQNVTLSCEQNLNHDAMYWYRQDPGQGLRLIYYSQIVNDFQKGDIAEGYSVSREKKESFPLTVTSAQKNPTAFYLCASSPSGIMQFFGPGTRLTVL.

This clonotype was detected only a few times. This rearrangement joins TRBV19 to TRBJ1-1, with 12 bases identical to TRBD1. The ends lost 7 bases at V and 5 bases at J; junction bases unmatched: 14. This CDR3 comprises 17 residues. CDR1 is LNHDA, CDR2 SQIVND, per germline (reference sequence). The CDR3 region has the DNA TGTGCCAGTAACCCCCGGGACAGGGGGCTGGGAATAACTGAAGCTTTCTTT. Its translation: CASNPRDRGLGITEAFF. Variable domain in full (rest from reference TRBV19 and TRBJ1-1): DGGITQSPKYLFRKEGQNVTLSCEQNLNHDAMYWYRQDPGQGLRLIYYSQIVNDFQKGDIAEGYSVSREKKESFPLTVTSAQKNPTAFYLCASNPRDRGLGITEAFFGQGTRLTVV.

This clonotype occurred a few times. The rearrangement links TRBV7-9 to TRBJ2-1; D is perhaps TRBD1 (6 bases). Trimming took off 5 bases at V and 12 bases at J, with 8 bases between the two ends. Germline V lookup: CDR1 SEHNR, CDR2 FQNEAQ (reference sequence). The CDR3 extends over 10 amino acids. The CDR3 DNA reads TGTGCCAGCAGCGGGGGCACGCAGTTCTTC. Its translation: CASSGGTQFF.

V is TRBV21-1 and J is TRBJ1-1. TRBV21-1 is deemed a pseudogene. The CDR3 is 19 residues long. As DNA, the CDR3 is TGTGCCAGCAGCAAAAGATTCGACAATTGGGAGGTTAGGAACACTGAAGCTTTCTTT. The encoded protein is CASSKRFDNWEVRNTEAFF.

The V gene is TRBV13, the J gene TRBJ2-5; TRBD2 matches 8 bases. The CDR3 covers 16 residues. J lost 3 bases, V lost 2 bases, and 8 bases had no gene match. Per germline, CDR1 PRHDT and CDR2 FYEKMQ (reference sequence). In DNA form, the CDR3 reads TGTGCCAGCAGCTTATGGGCTAGCGGGTTTAAAGAGACCCAGTACTTC. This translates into CASSLWASGFKETQYF.

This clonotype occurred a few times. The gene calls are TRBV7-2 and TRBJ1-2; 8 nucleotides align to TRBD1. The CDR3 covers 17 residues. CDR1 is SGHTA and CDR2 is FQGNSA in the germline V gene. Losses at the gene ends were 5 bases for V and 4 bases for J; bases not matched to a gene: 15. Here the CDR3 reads CASSRGGAGGSGYGYTF. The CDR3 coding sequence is TGTGCCAGCAGCCGCGGGGGTGCAGGGGGCTCTGGCTATGGCTACACCTTC.

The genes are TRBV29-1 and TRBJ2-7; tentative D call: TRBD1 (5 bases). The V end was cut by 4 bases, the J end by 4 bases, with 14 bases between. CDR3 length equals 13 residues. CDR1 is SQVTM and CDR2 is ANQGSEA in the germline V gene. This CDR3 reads CSVVSRASYEQYF. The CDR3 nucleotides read TGCAGCGTTGTCTCCAGGGCTAGTTACGAGCAGTACTTC.

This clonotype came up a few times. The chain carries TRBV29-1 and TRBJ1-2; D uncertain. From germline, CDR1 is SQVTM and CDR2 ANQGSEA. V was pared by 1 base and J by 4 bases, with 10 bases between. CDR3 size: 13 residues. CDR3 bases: TGCAGCGTTGAAGCCCTCTTCGGCTATGGCTACACCTTC. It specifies CSVEALFGYGYTF.

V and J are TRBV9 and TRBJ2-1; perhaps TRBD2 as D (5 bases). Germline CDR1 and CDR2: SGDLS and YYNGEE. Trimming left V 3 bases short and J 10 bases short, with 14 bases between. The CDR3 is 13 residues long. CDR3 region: CASSGGLSKEQFF. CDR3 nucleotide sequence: TGTGCCAGCAGCGGCGGGCTCTCAAAGGAGCAGTTCTTC.

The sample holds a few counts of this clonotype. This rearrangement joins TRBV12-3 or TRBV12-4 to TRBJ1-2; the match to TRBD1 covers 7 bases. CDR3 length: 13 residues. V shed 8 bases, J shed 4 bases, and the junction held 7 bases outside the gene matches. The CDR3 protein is CASSRDSFYGYTF. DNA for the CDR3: TGTGCCAGCTCTCGGGACAGCTTCTATGGCTACACCTTC.

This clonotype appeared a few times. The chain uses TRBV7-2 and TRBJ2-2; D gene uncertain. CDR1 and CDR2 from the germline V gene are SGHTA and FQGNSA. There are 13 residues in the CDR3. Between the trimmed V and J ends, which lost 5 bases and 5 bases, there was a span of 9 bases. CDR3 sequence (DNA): TGTGCCAGCAGCGCCAGGTGGACCGGGGAGCTGTTTTTT. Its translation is CASSARWTGELFF.

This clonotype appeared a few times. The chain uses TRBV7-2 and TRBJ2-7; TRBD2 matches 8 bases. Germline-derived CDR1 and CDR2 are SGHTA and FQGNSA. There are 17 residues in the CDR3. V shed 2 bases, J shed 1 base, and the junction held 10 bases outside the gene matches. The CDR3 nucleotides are TGTGCCAGCAGCTTAAGGGGAGGAGCGGGAGATTCCTACGAGCAGTACTTC. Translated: CASSLRGGAGDSYEQYF.

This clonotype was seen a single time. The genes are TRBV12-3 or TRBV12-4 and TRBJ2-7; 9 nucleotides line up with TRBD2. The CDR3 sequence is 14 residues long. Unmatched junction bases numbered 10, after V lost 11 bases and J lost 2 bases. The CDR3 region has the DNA TGTGCCTCCGCCGCGGGACTAGCCCCCTACGAGCAGTACTTC. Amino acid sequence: CASAAGLAPYEQYF.

DNA of the CDR3: TGTGCCAGCAGCCTACGCGGGTTCGCGGGGGCCCATGAGCAGTTCTTC. It encodes CASSLRGFAGAHEQFF. The chain uses TRBV9 and TRBJ2-1; possible D gene TRBD2, 7 bases. Trimming shortened V by 4 bases and J by 8 bases, and 22 bases separated the two germline ends. The CDR3 is 16 residues long. CDR1 SGDLS and CDR2 YYNGEE come from the germline V gene.

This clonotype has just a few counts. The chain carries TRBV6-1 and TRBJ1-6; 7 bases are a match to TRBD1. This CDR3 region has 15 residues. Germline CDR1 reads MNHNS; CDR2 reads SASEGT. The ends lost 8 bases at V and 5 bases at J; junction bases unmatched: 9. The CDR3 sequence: CASSTGSFDNSPLHF. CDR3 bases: TGTGCCAGCTCGACAGGGAGTTTTGATAATTCACCCCTCCACTTT.